What follows is one T cell receptor (beta chain) and its context. The data derive from a study of T cell changes during pregnancy in multiple sclerosis. This CDR3 comprises 15 residues. V was cut by 2 bases and J by 3 bases, with 11 bases left in between. Germline V gene data show CDR1 as SGDLS and CDR2 as YYNGEE. The table came from immunoSEQ multiplex PCR; TCRdb's copy has only in-frame clones and leaves some out. The sample has about 38,000 clones; about nine tenths are singletons. The chain has TRBV9 and TRBJ2-2; D is possibly TRBD1 (6 bases). The input for sequencing was CD8+ T cells from peripheral blood mononuclear cells, taken in the second trimester of pregnancy. This receptor was taken from a female donor with multiple sclerosis, enrolled in a pregnancy study. The CDR3 DNA reads TGTGCCAGCAGCGTTGAGGCAGGGGACACCGGGGAGCTGTTTTTT. Amino acid sequence: CASSVEAGDTGELFF.